This passage covers 27 T cell receptor beta chains from one sample sequenced in a study of T-cell reconstitution after alpha-beta-depleted transplantation in children. Unique molecular identifiers were built into the TCRbeta library. A single record per CDR3 protein comes from TCRdb applying MiXCR to the PCR reads. The sample holds some 400,000 distinct CDR3 sequences; just over 20% are singletons and the top ten take approximately 3.9%. Sequenced material: PBMCs from the stem cell graft donor, taken from the stem cell graft. These receptors originate from a human donor who donated a stem cell graft to a child with acute myeloid leukemia.

This clonotype occurred a few times. The chain employs TRBV7-9 and TRBJ2-1, with 12 bases identical to TRBD2. Unmatched junction bases numbered 6, after V lost 5 bases and J lost 7 bases. CDR3 size: 15 residues. Looked up from germline, CDR1 is SEHNR and CDR2 is FQNEAQ (reference sequence). The CDR3 DNA reads as TGTGCCAGCAGCCGACTAGCGGGAGTTAATAATGAGCAGTTCTTC. This translates into CASSRLAGVNNEQFF.

This chain uses TRBV4-2 with TRBJ2-3, with D unresolved. The V gene lost 0 bases and the J gene lost 2 bases, with 9 bases spanning the gap. Per germline, CDR1 LGHNA and CDR2 YNFKEQ. The CDR3 has 15 amino acids. The chain's CDR3 is CASSQEFAHTDTQYF. In DNA form, the CDR3 reads TGTGCCAGCAGCCAAGAGTTCGCGCACACAGATACGCAGTATTTT.

This clonotype was counted a few times. The V call is TRBV5-1, the J call TRBJ2-7; 7 bases line up with TRBD2. The germline gives CDR1 SGHRS, CDR2 YFSETQ. V lost 0 bases and J lost 3; bases outside the gene matches: 3. The CDR3 is 14 amino acids. The CDR3 DNA reads as TGCGCCAGCAGCTTGGCCCTAGCGGACTACGAGCAGTACTTC. It translates to CASSLALADYEQYF.

This clonotype has a handful of counts. An end of the junction differs from the germline gene, which may be a read error. The V and J genes are TRBV4-2 and TRBJ2-1; perhaps TRBD2 as D (7 bases). CDR1 and CDR2 (germline): LGHNA, YNFKEQ. This CDR3 region has 17 residues. In DNA, the CDR3 is TGTGCCAACAGCCAAGATATGGGCGGGAGAAGGGGGGGTGAGCAGTTCTTC. As protein: CANSQDMGGRRGGEQFF.

There are a few counts of this clonotype. The chain combines TRBV6-6 with TRBJ1-4; no reliable D call. CDR1 and CDR2 from the germline V gene are MNHNY and SVGAGI (reference sequence). The CDR3 runs 12 residues. V dropped 2 bases and J dropped 7 bases, with 5 bases sitting between them. DNA for the CDR3: TGTGCCAGCAGTTACGTTAGTGAAAAACTGTTTTTT. This gives the protein CASSYVSEKLFF.

The table lists this clonotype with a few counts. This rearrangement joins TRBV4-2 to TRBJ2-7, with D perhaps TRBD1 or TRBD2 (5 bases each). V was shortened by 0 bases and J by 4 bases, with 16 bases between the two germline ends. The CDR3 consists of 16 residues. Germline V gene sequence: CDR1 LGHNA, CDR2 YNFKEQ. DNA of the CDR3: TGTGCCAGCAGCCAAGAGGGGCGGGCCGATTCATACGAGCAGTACTTC. Its protein is CASSQEGRADSYEQYF.

This clonotype was found a few times. Here the CDR3 DNA reads TGTGCCAGCAGTTCCATCACGACTAGTTGGGCCACAGATACGCAGTATTTT. Protein sequence: CASSSITTSWATDTQYF. The chain recombines TRBV27 with TRBJ2-3; maybe TRBD2 (6 bases). Germline assignment: CDR1 MNHEY and CDR2 SMNVEV (reference sequence). This CDR3 is built from 17 residues. V was shortened by 4 bases and J by 2 bases, with 19 bases between the two germline ends.

This clonotype was detected ten times or more. This chain connects TRBV7-2 to TRBJ1-5; D gene unclear. From germline, CDR1 is SGHTA and CDR2 FQGNSA. The CDR3 extends over 12 amino acids. V lost 9 bases to trimming and J lost 2 bases, with 8 bases between them. The DNA for the CDR3 is TGTGCCAGTACGCAGGGCAATCAGCCCCAGCATTTT. It is translated as CASTQGNQPQHF. The whole variable domain, remainder taken from reference TRBV7-2 and TRBJ1-5, is GAGVSQSPSNKVTEKGKDVELRCDPISGHTALYWYRQSLGQGLEFLIYFQGNSAPDKSGLPSDRFSAERTGGSVSTLTIQRTQQEDSAVYLCASTQGNQPQHFGDGTRLSIL.

This clonotype was recorded many times. This chain uses TRBV29-1 with TRBJ1-1; a weak D match, TRBD1 (5 bases). The CDR3 sequence is 12 residues long. Trimming cost V 4 bases and J 1 base, with 7 bases left between them. CDR1 SQVTM and CDR2 ANQGSEA come from the germline V gene. CDR3 nucleotides: TGCAGCGTTGGGACACCGAACACTGAAGCTTTCTTT. This encodes CSVGTPNTEAFF.

The V call is TRBV4-2, the J call TRBJ1-2; D remains ambiguous. There are 12 residues in the CDR3. Germline V lookup: CDR1 LGHNA, CDR2 YNFKEQ. Trimming shortened V by 1 base and J by 7 bases, and 7 bases separated the two germline ends. As DNA, the CDR3 is TGTGCCAGCAGCCAAGGTGGTTCTGGCTACACCTTC. Its translation: CASSQGGSGYTF.

In this sample, this clonotype turned up many times. The rearrangement joins TRBV6-5 to TRBJ1-1; 10 bases line up with TRBD1. The CDR3 has 16 amino acids. Germline CDR1 and CDR2: MNHEY and SVGAGI. The V segment lost 5 bases and the J segment 3 bases; nucleotides outside the gene matches: 9. CDR3 in DNA: TGTGCCAGCAGTACCCGGACAGGGGGGATTTACACTGAAGCTTTCTTT. Its translation: CASSTRTGGIYTEAFF.

The gene calls are TRBV2 and TRBJ2-7; no clear D. This CDR3 is 15 amino acids long. V lost 2 bases to trimming and J lost 2 bases, with 13 bases between them. CDR1 and CDR2 from the germline V gene are SNHLY and FYNNEI. The CDR3 nucleotides read TGTGCCAGCAGTGAAAGCACAGCCGGACCCTACGAGCAGTACTTC. It specifies CASSESTAGPYEQYF.

For this clonotype: The junction differs from germline at one of its ends, possibly a read error. The gene calls are TRBV20-1 and TRBJ2-1; 11 bases match TRBD2. This CDR3 spans 17 amino acids. Germline CDR1 is DFQATT and CDR2 is SNEGSKA (reference sequence). CDR3 sequence reads: CCARGLAGLKTYNEQFF. The CDR3 DNA reads TGCTGTGCTAGAGGACTAGCGGGCTTGAAAACCTACAATGAGCAGTTCTTC.

This clonotype was observed a handful of times. The chain combines TRBV27 with TRBJ1-2; no clear D gene. V was pared by 6 bases and J by 3 bases, with 14 bases between. CDR3 size: 14 residues. The germline CDR1 and CDR2 sequences are MNHEY and SMNVEV (reference sequence). CDR3 nucleotide sequence: TGTGCCAGCAGCCCCCTCGGGTCAGACTATGGCTACACCTTC. Encoded protein: CASSPLGSDYGYTF.

This clonotype has only a few counts. CDR3 residues: CSGGTGLPEAFF. CDR3 nucleotide sequence: TGCAGCGGAGGGACAGGGTTACCTGAAGCTTTCTTT. The chain carries TRBV29-1 and TRBJ1-1; 9 nucleotides agree with TRBD1. CDR1 is SQVTM, CDR2 ANQGSEA, per germline. The CDR3 contains 12 residues. With V trimmed by 7 bases and J by 6 bases, 6 bases remained unmatched.

This chain links TRBV4-1 with TRBJ2-1; D is perhaps TRBD2 (5 bases). The CDR3 totals 17 residues. Germline V gene sequence: CDR1 MGHRA, CDR2 YSYEKL. V was trimmed by 7 bases and J by 0 bases, leaving 19 bases between them. The CDR3 is CASTTRAAYLSYNEQFF. DNA for the CDR3: TGCGCCAGCACCACAAGAGCGGCATACCTCTCCTACAATGAGCAGTTCTTC.

The genes are TRBV7-6 and TRBJ1-2; D is ambiguous. Trimming stripped 4 bases from V and 5 bases from J, with 17 bases between. The CDR3 consists of 15 residues. CDR1 and CDR2 (germline): SGHVS, FNYEAQ. The CDR3 nucleotides read TGTGCCAGCAGCTCCCGAGTTGGAGGCATTTATGGCTACACCTTC. This sequence encodes CASSSRVGGIYGYTF.

J is TRBJ2-5 and V is TRBV25-1, with D perhaps given as TRBD1 or TRBD2 (5 bases each). The germline V gene has CDR1 MGHDK and CDR2 SYGVNS. Trimming removed 1 base from V and 5 bases from J, with 14 bases in between. This CDR3 has 15 residues. DNA for the CDR3: TGTGCCAGCAGTGAATCAATAGGACGGGACGAGACCCAGTACTTC. Its translation is CASSESIGRDETQYF.

This clonotype was counted between two and nine times. This chain connects TRBV20-1 to TRBJ2-7; 10 nucleotides line up with TRBD1. Germline V lookup: CDR1 DFQATT, CDR2 SNEGSKA (reference sequence). The trim removed 4 bases at V and 1 base at J, leaving 13 bases unmatched. This CDR3 has 17 residues. The CDR3 DNA reads as TGCAGTGCTACGGGGGGACAGGGGAGTCTAGGATCCTACGAGCAGTACTTC. This translates into CSATGGQGSLGSYEQYF.

This clonotype has at least ten counts. The V call is TRBV20-1, the J call TRBJ2-1; the D gene is possibly TRBD2 (6 bases). Germline CDR1 DFQATT, CDR2 SNEGSKA (reference sequence). With 5 bases removed from V and 4 bases from J, the gap between germline ends came to 12 bases. The CDR3 runs to 13 residues. CDR3 DNA sequence: TGCAGTGCTCCTCTAGCGAATTACAATGAGCAGTTCTTC. Protein: CSAPLANYNEQFF.

The V and J genes are TRBV12-3 or TRBV12-4 and TRBJ1-2; D unresolved. With 4 bases removed from V and 8 bases from J, the gap between germline ends came to 14 bases. The CDR3 covers 13 residues. The CDR3 loop reads CASSWLEGIGYTF. In nucleotides, the CDR3 is TGTGCCAGCAGTTGGTTAGAAGGGATCGGCTACACCTTC.

The chain uses TRBV12-3 or TRBV12-4 and TRBJ1-4; TRBD1 agrees at 10 bases. CDR3 length: 17 residues. Trimming cost V 4 bases and J 4 bases; bases outside gene matches: 9. The CDR3 nucleotides read TGTGCCAGCAGTTACCCGGGACAGGGGCGGGGTAATGAAAAACTGTTTTTT. This codes for CASSYPGQGRGNEKLFF.

In this sample, this clonotype turned up a few times. V is TRBV21-1 and J is TRBJ1-5; TRBD1 reflects the table's D call only, with no check against the DNA. TRBV21-1 is a listed pseudogene. The CDR3 covers 15 residues. The CDR3 loop is CASSFREKGNQPQHF. For the CDR3, the DNA is TGTGCCAGCAGCTTTCGGGAAAAGGGCAATCAGCCCCAGCATTTT.

The chain links TRBV4-1 to TRBJ1-2, with 7 bases aligning to TRBD1. The CDR3 covers 15 residues. From germline, CDR1 is MGHRA and CDR2 YSYEKL. With V trimmed by 3 bases and J by 4 bases, 8 bases remained unmatched. The CDR3 region has the DNA TGCGCCAGCAGCCAGAGCGCGACAGGGACCTATGGCTACACCTTC. Protein product: CASSQSATGTYGYTF.

This clonotype was picked up a small number of times. The rearrangement uses TRBV4-1 and TRBJ2-1; D might be TRBD2 (6 bases). Germline loops: CDR1 MGHRA, CDR2 YSYEKL. The CDR3 is 14 residues long. Trimming took off 5 bases at V and 12 bases at J, with 20 bases between the two ends. The CDR3 is CASSFLPLAAAQFF. The DNA for the CDR3 is TGCGCCAGCAGCTTTCTACCACTAGCAGCCGCGCAGTTCTTC.

The V call is TRBV15, the J call TRBJ2-7, with 7 bases that match TRBD2. The CDR3 length is 14 residues. Germline lookup yields CDR1 LNHNV and CDR2 YYDKDF (reference sequence). V lost 0 bases and J lost 3; bases outside the gene matches: 2. In DNA form, the CDR3 reads TGTGCCACCAGCAGAGATAGGACTAGCTACGAGCAGTACTTC. Encoded protein: CATSRDRTSYEQYF.

This chain links TRBV6-2 or TRBV6-3 with TRBJ2-7, with 7 bases fitting TRBD2. The CDR3 contains 16 residues. Germline assignment: CDR1 MNHEY and CDR2 SVGEGT. J gave up 2 bases and V 3 bases, and 10 bases lay outside the gene matches. DNA for the CDR3: TGTGCCAGCAGTTATTCCCCTGGCGGGAGACCCTACGAGCAGTACTTC. Amino acid sequence: CASSYSPGGRPYEQYF.